This T cell receptor beta chain came from a study of kidney transplant recipient with SARS-CoV-2 infection. The CDR3 extends over 14 amino acids. Germline CDR1 reads DFQATT; CDR2 reads SNEGSKA (reference sequence). V was pared by 5 bases and J by 7 bases, with 10 bases of the junction left unmatched. TCRdb re-derived calls from the reads in MiXCR, one entry per CDR3 protein. The data show 200,000 to 300,000 distinct CDR3 sequences, less than 35% seen once. The chain is built from TRBV20-1 and TRBJ2-5, with TRBD2 identical over 10 bases. The TCR was taken from a male patient aged 30 to 40 who had COVID-19 and was a kidney transplant recipient. Some T cells here may be from the graft donor. The sequences come from a blood sample, collected at baseline and on day 111 from a kidney transplant recipient. The CDR3 DNA reads as TGCAGTGCTCCCAGGACTAGCGGAAGGGGGACCCAGTACTTC. This translates into CSAPRTSGRGTQYF.